Listed below are T cell receptor beta chains from one sample, sequenced in a study of regulatory T cells in long-lasting Graves disease. TCRdb analysed the multiplex PCR reads with MiXCR anew, one entry per CDR3 protein. The top ten hold around 18% of the sample, which has 500,000 to 700,000 distinct CDR3 sequences, roughly 15% seen once. These data also formed part of another study, on T cells in Graves' hyperthyroidism and ophthalmopathy.

The sequencing used peripheral blood mononuclear cells (PBMCs), collected at new diagnosis, from a patient treated with antithyroid drugs. The source is a woman aged 25 to 39 with Graves disease. Each CDR3 is given without its conserved first and last residue.

cdr3_aa v_call
ATSNYLEGISYEQY TRBV24-1
ASSLSSARDEQF TRBV7-3
ASSGRQGVLFQPQH TRBV10-1
ASKGLAGGGEQF TRBV19
AWSGGPTQY TRBV30
ASSAGLEITGELL TRBV19
ASSEMGGNTEAF TRBV2
ASRPTSLPTY TRBV28
ASSEWGYT TRBV7-3
SARQTFGTGQETQY TRBV20-1
ASSATGTGGVEEEEKLF TRBV7-9
ASRLADSYEQY TRBV7-9
ASTRSGGYEQY TRBV28
ASNRGPIGYGYT TRBV18
ASSHDIRSTEAF TRBV27
ASSSLAGVSYNEQF TRBV6-5
ASSYSILAGAGEQF TRBV6-2/TRBV6-3
SARDTVKNEQF TRBV20-1
SAGQGGQETQY TRBV20-1
SAGRGFVNQPQH TRBV20-1
ASSNPGQGYGYT TRBV3-1